The 18 T cell receptor beta chains given below trace back to one sample, sequenced in a study of CD8+ T cells in alopecia areata. After isolation, RNA underwent reverse transcription to generate cDNA as the sequencing template. Profiling relied on immunoSEQ multiplex PCR, and the TCRdb table lists in-frame clones only, not all of them. The data hold tens of thousands of clones, with 51% observed a single time. Sequencing used NKG2D-high CD8+ T cells sorted from blood. The origin of the receptors is a human donor with alopecia areata.

The chain joins TRBV7-9 to TRBJ2-5, with D possibly TRBD2 on 5 matching bases. The germline V gene encodes CDR1 SEHNR and CDR2 FQNEAQ (reference sequence). V was pared by 4 bases and J by 1 base, with 10 bases between. This CDR3 comprises 14 residues. The CDR3 DNA is TGTGCCAGCAGCTCCGACTACTTCCAAGAGACCCAGTACTTC. This encodes CASSSDYFQETQYF.

The rearrangement joins TRBV6-5 to TRBJ1-4; perhaps TRBD1 as D (5 bases). The CDR3 spans 13 residues. Trimming left V 4 bases short and J 4 bases short, with 7 bases between. Germline values: CDR1 MNHEY, CDR2 SVGAGI. CDR3 nucleotides: TGTGCCAGCAGTTGGGGGAATAATGAAAAACTGTTTTTT. This sequence encodes CASSWGNNEKLFF.

This clone was seen only a few times. V and J are TRBV23-1 and TRBJ2-5, with 7 bases aligning to TRBD2. TRBV23-1 qualifies as an ORF whose function is uncertain. This CDR3 comprises 14 residues. The V segment lost 6 bases and the J segment 1 base; nucleotides outside the gene matches: 5. CDR3 residues: CASRMSGTQETQYF. The CDR3 DNA sequence: TGCGCCAGCAGAATGAGCGGGACCCAAGAGACCCAGTACTTC.

Note on this clone: The identical CDR3 is also encoded by other nucleotide sequences in the sample. The J gene is TRBJ2-1, the V gene TRBV28; possibly TRBD2 for D (6 bases). The CDR3 runs 14 residues. Germline CDR1 MDHEN, CDR2 SYDVKM. Trimming shortened V by 4 bases and J by 7 bases, and 14 bases separated the two germline ends. The CDR3 here is CASSSGTGGNEQFF. The CDR3 region has the DNA TGTGCCAGCAGTTCCGGGACTGGGGGGAATGAGCAGTTCTTC.

V gene TRBV13 combines with J gene TRBJ2-7, with a possible D match to TRBD2 (6 bases). CDR1 is PRHDT, CDR2 FYEKMQ, per germline (reference sequence). The CDR3 loop spans 13 amino acids. V gave up 8 bases and J gave up 5 bases, with 16 bases separating them. CDR3 sequence reads: CASLKWGDHEQYF. Written as DNA, the CDR3 is TGTGCCAGCCTAAAGTGGGGGGATCACGAGCAGTACTTC.

This sequence joins TRBV27 and TRBJ1-5, with unresolved D. V was shortened by 5 bases and J by 0 bases, with 11 bases between the two germline ends. The CDR3 runs 15 residues. Germline values: CDR1 MNHEY, CDR2 SMNVEV (reference sequence). This CDR3 is CASSIGANSNQPQHF. As DNA, the CDR3 is TGTGCCAGCAGTATCGGCGCTAATAGCAATCAGCCCCAGCATTTT.

This chain connects TRBV29-1 to TRBJ1-2; TRBD1 is a possible D gene (6 bases). This CDR3 is built from 13 residues. V was clipped by 7 bases and J by 5 bases, with 17 bases between them. Per germline, CDR1 SQVTM and CDR2 ANQGSEA. CDR3: CSADHVQGYGYTF. Here the CDR3 DNA reads TGCAGCGCAGACCATGTACAGGGTTATGGCTACACCTTC.

This clone was observed a handful of times. CDR3 amino acids: CSVDRGMNTEAFF. The CDR3 DNA sequence: TGCAGCGTTGACAGGGGTATGAACACTGAAGCTTTCTTT. The chain recombines TRBV29-1 with TRBJ1-1; D perhaps matches TRBD1 (6 bases). This CDR3 has 13 amino acids. V was pared by 3 bases and J by 0 bases, with 8 bases between. The V gene's germline CDR1 is SQVTM and CDR2 ANQGSEA.

The CDR3 protein is CASSITSGTEEQYF. CDR3 DNA: TGTGCCAGCAGCATCACTAGCGGGACCGAGGAGCAGTACTTC. V is TRBV7-9 and J is TRBJ2-7; 10 bases map to TRBD2. This CDR3 is built from 14 residues. In germline, CDR1 is SEHNR, CDR2 FQNEAQ (reference sequence). J was trimmed by 7 bases and V by 5 bases; bases with no gene match: 8.

The rearrangement links TRBV2 to TRBJ2-7; TRBD1 matches at 7 bases. The CDR3 covers 13 residues. CDR1 is SNHLY and CDR2 is FYNNEI in the germline V gene. J gave up 0 bases and V 6 bases, and 2 bases lay outside the gene matches. CDR3 sequence (DNA): TGTGCCAGCAGCGGACAGGCCTCCTACGAGCAGTACTTC. Amino acids: CASSGQASYEQYF.

The rearrangement uses TRBV4-1 and TRBJ2-1; the D gene could be TRBD1 or TRBD2 (6 bases each). Deletions cut 1 base from V and 4 bases from J, with 14 bases between. Germline CDR1 and CDR2: MGHRA and YSYEKL. The CDR3 sequence is 16 residues long. This CDR3 reads CASSQGGPEGYNEQFF. For the CDR3, the DNA is TGCGCCAGCAGCCAAGGGGGGCCGGAGGGTTACAATGAGCAGTTCTTC.

The chain has TRBV4-3 and TRBJ2-2; 9 bases map to TRBD1. The CDR3 has 17 amino acids. Germline-derived CDR1 and CDR2 are LGHNA and YSLEER. With V trimmed by 2 bases and J by 4 bases, 8 bases remained unmatched. The CDR3 nucleotides read TGCGCCAGCAGCCAACCCTCCGGGACAGGGCTCACCGGGGAGCTGTTTTTT. Its protein product is CASSQPSGTGLTGELFF.

In its sample, this clone was seen a few times. V and J are TRBV28 and TRBJ2-3, with D possibly TRBD2 on 5 matching bases. The V gene's germline CDR1 is MDHEN and CDR2 SYDVKM. The CDR3 spans 15 residues. V was clipped by 5 bases and J by 4 bases, with 16 bases between them. Written as DNA, the CDR3 is TGTGCCAGCAGTGGAGATCTAGCAAGGTCAGATACGCAGTATTTT. Encoded protein: CASSGDLARSDTQYF.

The V call is TRBV11-1, the J call TRBJ1-6; 7 bases are shared with TRBD1. Germline V gene lookup returns CDR1 SGHAT and CDR2 FQDESV (reference sequence). This CDR3 spans 14 amino acids. V was pared by 4 bases and J by 8 bases, with 5 bases of the junction left unmatched. The CDR3 here is CASSSTGNHSPLHF. The CDR3 region has the DNA TGTGCCAGCAGCTCGACAGGGAATCATTCACCCCTCCACTTT.

The rearrangement uses TRBV9 and TRBJ2-1; the D gene is possibly TRBD2 (5 bases). This CDR3 is built from 13 residues. V gave up 3 bases and J gave up 5 bases, with 9 bases separating them. Germline V lookup: CDR1 SGDLS, CDR2 YYNGEE. The CDR3 region is CASSGEGDNEQFF. The CDR3 DNA sequence: TGTGCCAGCAGCGGAGAGGGAGACAATGAGCAGTTCTTC.

This sequence joins TRBV29-1 and TRBJ2-7; TRBD2 matches at 9 bases. This CDR3 spans 13 amino acids. Germline V gene data show CDR1 as SQVTM and CDR2 as ANQGSEA. The V segment lost 6 bases and the J segment 7 bases; nucleotides outside the gene matches: 10. The CDR3 region is CSVAPGLAEEQYF. CDR3 bases: TGCAGCGTCGCTCCGGGACTAGCTGAAGAGCAGTACTTC.

J is TRBJ2-7 and V is TRBV28, with TRBD2 identical over 8 bases. The V and J ends lost 5 bases and 3 bases, in that order; junction bases with no gene match: 3. The CDR3 length is 13 residues. The germline V gene has CDR1 MDHEN and CDR2 SYDVKM. CDR3 nucleotide sequence: TGTGCCAGCAGTCATCGGGGGGGCTACGAGCAGTACTTC. The encoded protein is CASSHRGGYEQYF.

The sample holds a few counts of this clone. Mismatch with germline at one junction end may stem from a read error. This chain joins TRBV29-1 and TRBJ2-2; the D is unclear. The CDR3 covers 12 residues. Germline assignment: CDR1 SQVTM and CDR2 ANQGSEA. The CDR3 region is CSVEGVAGELFF. DNA for the CDR3: TGCAGCGTCGAAGGTGTCGCCGGGGAGCTGTTTTTT.